Listed here are 10 T cell receptor beta chains from one sample, sequenced in a study of identifying expanded T cells in peripheral blood. The data were produced by immunoSEQ multiplex PCR, yet TCRdb's version contains in-frame clones alone and is incomplete. Among about 100,000 clones listed, approximately 88% were seen once. Input material: blood. The receptors stem from a person between 18 and 75 years old in good health.

The chain is built from TRBV11-2 and TRBJ1-5; D ambiguous. V lost 3 bases, J lost 2 bases, and 11 bases lay in between. CDR1 is SGHAT, CDR2 FQNNGV, per germline. CDR3 length: 15 residues. CDR3 sequence (DNA): TGTGCCAGCAGCTTTGGATACGCGGGCAATCAGCCCCAGCATTTT. Its translation is CASSFGYAGNQPQHF.

The chain carries TRBV15 and TRBJ2-2; D is undetermined. CDR1 LNHNV and CDR2 YYDKDF come from the germline V gene (reference sequence). With 1 base removed from V and 6 bases from J, the gap between germline ends came to 18 bases. The CDR3 loop spans 17 amino acids. CDR3 in DNA: TGTGCCACCAGCAGAGGCCCTGACATCTTCATTCCCGGGGAGCTGTTTTTT. Its translation is CATSRGPDIFIPGELFF.

V gene TRBV7-2 combines with J gene TRBJ2-1, with D maybe TRBD2 (6 bases). The germline gives CDR1 SGHTA, CDR2 FQGNSA. The CDR3 length is 14 residues. V gave up 5 bases and J gave up 7 bases, with 15 bases separating them. CDR3 coding DNA: TGTGCCAGCAGCCCCCCGGGAGCCTCGAATGAGCAGTTCTTC. Its protein is CASSPPGASNEQFF.

The chain combines TRBV19 with TRBJ1-5; no definite D call. Per germline, CDR1 LNHDA and CDR2 SQIVND (reference sequence). The CDR3 sequence is 13 residues long. V lost 6 bases and J lost 1, with 7 bases in between. The CDR3 sequence: CASSGESNQPQHF. The DNA of the CDR3 is TGTGCCAGTAGCGGGGAGAGCAATCAGCCCCAGCATTTT.

This chain joins TRBV28 and TRBJ2-2, with D hard to call. This CDR3 spans 15 amino acids. Germline CDR1 MDHEN, CDR2 SYDVKM. V was pared by 2 bases and J by 4 bases, with 11 bases between. CDR3 region: CASSLLPATTGELFF. The DNA for the CDR3 is TGTGCCAGCAGTTTACTCCCGGCGACCACCGGGGAGCTGTTTTTT. The full variable domain, with the rest looked up from reference TRBV28 and TRBJ2-2, is DVKVTQSSRYLVKRTGEKVFLECVQDMDHENMFWYRQDPGLGLRLIYFSYDVKMKEKGDIPEGYSVSREKKERFSLILESASTNQTSMYLCASSLLPATTGELFFGEGSRLTVL.

On this clone itself: At one end, the junction sequence differs from germline, possibly due to a read error. V and J are TRBV15 and TRBJ1-1; 7 nucleotides line up with TRBD1. This CDR3 comprises 18 residues. Germline CDR1 and CDR2: LNHNV and YYDKDF (reference sequence). CDR3 coding DNA: TGTGCCACCAGCAGTCCGCCCGGGAGGGGGCGCGGGAACGCTGAAGCTTTCTTT. Its protein product is CATSSPPGRGRGNAEAFF.

This sequence joins TRBV19 and TRBJ2-3; 8 positions match TRBD1. J gave up 0 bases and V 5 bases, and 1 base lay outside the gene matches. The CDR3 has 14 residues. Germline loops: CDR1 LNHDA, CDR2 SQIVND (reference sequence). CDR3 region: CASSRQGSTDTQYF. CDR3 DNA: TGTGCCAGTAGTCGACAGGGGAGCACAGATACGCAGTATTTT.

This chain uses TRBV11-2 with TRBJ2-1; 12 positions agree with TRBD2. CDR3 length equals 13 residues. Germline CDR1 reads SGHAT; CDR2 reads FQNNGV. V was clipped by 4 bases and J by 12 bases; unmatched bases: 4. In DNA, the CDR3 is TGTGCCAGCAGCTCGGCGACTAGCGGGGGGCAGTTCTTC. Translated, it gives CASSSATSGGQFF.

The chain links TRBV10-1 to TRBJ2-3; D gene ambiguous. The CDR3 runs 18 residues. Germline assignment: CDR1 WNHNN and CDR2 SYGVQD (reference sequence). V gave up 2 bases and J gave up 1 base, with 19 bases separating them. This CDR3 reads CASSEPEALGRGTDTQYF. The CDR3 nucleotides read TGCGCCAGCAGTGAGCCCGAAGCGTTGGGTCGGGGCACAGATACGCAGTATTTT.

V gene TRBV21-1 combines with J gene TRBJ2-7. TRBV21-1 has pseudogene status. This CDR3 spans 8 amino acids. CDR3 sequence: CAIYEQYF. The CDR3 DNA is TGTGCCATCTACGAGCAGTACTTC.